These T cell receptor beta chains were read from a single sample in a study of T cell responses to AZD1222 COVID-19 vaccine. Some clones are missing from TCRdb's copy, which holds only in-frame ones; the method was immunoSEQ multiplex PCR. The sample lists 90,000 to 150,000 clones; approximately 89% were seen once. The sample in question was peripheral blood, obtained on day 0 of AZD1222 vaccination. All receptors come from an adult in good health. The CDR3 runs from the conserved cysteine through the conserved F or W. The order of the fields is V gene, clone size, D gene, J gene, CDR3 DNA, CDR3 protein. D genes are given only for firm matches. Where a row states a size, it is once, few, many or the class of an expanded clone; other rows omit it.

>TRBV5-1|NA|NA|TRBJ1-1
TGCGCCAGCAGCTTCGGGCCACCGAACACTGAAGCTTTCTTT
CASSFGPPNTEAFF
>TRBV6-5|NA|NA|TRBJ1-5
TGTGCCAGCAGTTATCTTCCGGGGAATCAGCCCCAGCATTTT
CASSYLPGNQPQHF
>TRBV6-1|NA|NA|TRBJ2-7
TGTGCCAGCAGTGAAGTGGTAGCAGCGTCATACGAGCAGTACTTC
CASSEVVAASYEQYF
>TRBV5-4|NA|TRBD1|TRBJ2-3
TGTGCCAGCAGCGCAAGAACCGGACAGGGTGGTACGCAGTATTTT
CASSARTGQGGTQYF
>TRBV9|once|NA|TRBJ1-1
TGTGCCAGCAGCGTAGATCTGAACACTGAAGCTTTCTTT
CASSVDLNTEAFF
>TRBV5-1|NA|NA|TRBJ1-2
TGCGCCAGCAGCTTGGCAGGGGCCGGTGGCTACACCTTC
CASSLAGAGGYTF
>TRBV5-1|once|TRBD2|TRBJ2-2
TGCGCCAGCAGCATACGGACTAGCGGGGGTTTATCGAACACCGGGGAGCTGTTTTTT
CASSIRTSGGLSNTGELFF
>TRBV30|NA|NA|TRBJ2-7
TGTGCCTGGAGTCGCAGGGTAGGGACCGAGCAGTACTTC
CAWSRRVGTEQYF
>TRBV29-1|NA|NA|TRBJ1-1
TGCAGCGTTGCGGCAAGCCCGGACACTGAAGCTTTCTTT
CSVAASPDTEAFF
>TRBV6-5|NA|NA|TRBJ2-7
TGTGCCAGCAGTTACTCGGCCAGCTACGAGCAGTACTTC
CASSYSASYEQYF
>TRBV10-3|once|NA|TRBJ2-3
TGTGCCATCAGTGAGTCCGGAGATACGCAGTATTTT
CAISESGDTQYF
>TRBV19|NA|TRBD1|TRBJ1-3
TGTGCCAGTAGTATAAGGGGGCACTCTGGAAACACCATATATTTT
CASSIRGHSGNTIYF
>TRBV27|NA|TRBD1|TRBJ2-1
TGTGCCAGCAGTTTGGGACAGGGGGCCCCCCGGTCCTACAATGAGCAGTTCTTC
CASSLGQGAPRSYNEQFF
>TRBV6-5|NA|TRBD1|TRBJ1-5
TGTGCCAGCTGGGACAGGGGGAGCAATCAGCCCCAGCATTTT
CASWDRGSNQPQHF
>TRBV3-1/TRBV3-2|NA|TRBD2|TRBJ2-7
TGTGCCAGCAGCCCCCGGCTAGCGGGGGTTCGGGAGCAGTACTTC
CASSPRLAGVREQYF
>TRBV28|once|NA|TRBJ1-3
TGTGCCAGCAGTAAAATTGGACCGAACTCTGGAAACACCATATATTTT
CASSKIGPNSGNTIYF
>TRBV5-1|NA|TRBD1|TRBJ2-7
TGCGCCAGCAGCATGGGACAGGGCATGTACGAGCAGTACTTC
CASSMGQGMYEQYF
>TRBV6-5|NA|TRBD1|TRBJ1-4
TGTGCCAGCAGAAGGACAGGGGGCGCATATGAAAAACTGTTTTTT
CASRRTGGAYEKLFF
>TRBV6-5|NA|NA|TRBJ2-7
TGTGCCAGCAGTTACTCAGGCAGGGCCTACTACGAGCAGTACTTC
CASSYSGRAYYEQYF
>TRBV5-4|NA|NA|TRBJ2-7
TGTGCCAGCAGCCGAGGGGAGCTGTGGGAGCAGTACTTC
CASSRGELWEQYF
>TRBV30|NA|TRBD1|TRBJ1-6
TGTGCCTGGAGTTTTCGGGACAGGGGGCCCAATAATTCACCCCTCCACTTT
CAWSFRDRGPNNSPLHF
>TRBV5-1|NA|NA|TRBJ2-1
TGCGCCAGCAGCTTGTCGGGGGAAAGGTTCTTC
CASSLSGERFF
>TRBV18|NA|TRBD1|TRBJ1-2
TGTGCCAGCTCACCCGGGACAGATTATGGCTACACCTTC
CASSPGTDYGYTF
>TRBV5-5|once|NA|TRBJ1-2
TGTGCCAGCAGTCAGACAGGATCCCTTAACTATGGCTACACCTTC
CASSQTGSLNYGYTF
>TRBV2|once|NA|TRBJ1-6
TGTGCCAGCAGTGTCAGGGATTTCCCCTATAATTCACCCCTCCACTTT
CASSVRDFPYNSPLHF
>TRBV6-5|NA|TRBD1|TRBJ2-7
TGTGCCAGCAGCCGGGGACAGGAATACGAGCAGTACTTC
CASSRGQEYEQYF
>TRBV5-4|NA|NA|TRBJ1-2
TGTGCCAGCAGCTTAACAGAGTATGGCTACACCTTC
CASSLTEYGYTF
>TRBV6-6|NA|NA|TRBJ1-6
TGTGCCAGCAATCTCTCGGGGACCTTCGGTTCACCCCTCCACTTT
CASNLSGTFGSPLHF
>TRBV7-9|once|TRBD1|TRBJ2-7
TGTGCCAGCAGTAAGGGACAGGGAGGCGGGACCTACGAGCAGTACTTC
CASSKGQGGGTYEQYF
>TRBV19|NA|NA|TRBJ1-2
TGTGCCAGTTTTATCGGCGACATTAACGGTGGCTACACCTTC
CASFIGDINGGYTF
>TRBV24-1|once|TRBD1|TRBJ1-2
TGTGCCACCAGTGATCGGGACAGGGGGGTCTATGGCTACACCTTC
CATSDRDRGVYGYTF
>TRBV6-5|few|NA|TRBJ2-2
TGTGCCAGCAGTCCTGCTGGCGGGGAGCTGTTTTTT
CASSPAGGELFF
>TRBV14|NA|NA|TRBJ2-7
TGTGCCAGCAGCCAAAACCCCGCATCCTACGAGCAGTACTTC
CASSQNPASYEQYF
>TRBV6-5|NA|NA|TRBJ1-6
TGTGCCAGCAGTTTCAGGGGAAATTCACCCCTCCACTTT
CASSFRGNSPLHF
>TRBV19|NA|NA|TRBJ2-7
TGTGCCAGTAGTATACAGGGGAGAGCTATATACGAGCAGTACTTC
CASSIQGRAIYEQYF
>TRBV5-6|NA|TRBD1|TRBJ2-7
TGTGCCAGCAGCTTAAAACAGGGGAGCGACGAGCAGTACTTC
CASSLKQGSDEQYF
>TRBV2|once|TRBD2|TRBJ2-5
TGTGCCAGCAGTGAAGACCACCCGGGGGTAGCGGGGGACGAGACCCAGTACTTC
CASSEDHPGVAGDETQYF
>TRBV5-6|NA|NA|TRBJ2-1
TGTGCCAGCAGCTTCGCGGGGGCGGGACAGTACAATGAGCAGTTCTTC
CASSFAGAGQYNEQFF
>TRBV30|few|NA|TRBJ2-7
TGTGCCTGGAGTCGTCAGGGCTACGAGCAGTACTTC
CAWSRQGYEQYF
>TRBV29-1|NA|NA|TRBJ1-1
TGCAGCGTGGGGGAGGGGACAAACACTGAAGCTTTCTTT
CSVGEGTNTEAFF
>TRBV5-4|NA|NA|TRBJ1-2
TGTGCCAGCAGCTTGGGCACAGGGAAGTATGGCTACACCTTC
CASSLGTGKYGYTF
>TRBV11-2|NA|NA|TRBJ2-1
TGTGCCAGCAGCTTCGGGATCTACAATGAGCAGTTCTTC
CASSFGIYNEQFF
>TRBV10-3|NA|NA|TRBJ1-2
TGTGCCATTTATAACAGGGATGGCTACACCTTC
CAIYNRDGYTF
>TRBV24-1|NA|NA|TRBJ1-5
TGTGCCACCAGTGATACAGGGTACGGTCAGCCCCAGCATTTT
CATSDTGYGQPQHF
>TRBV7-2|once|NA|TRBJ1-6
TGTGCCAGCAGCTTAACGGCAAGGACGAGCTCAGGTTCACCCCTCCACTTT
CASSLTARTSSGSPLHF
>TRBV5-1|NA|NA|TRBJ2-2
TGCGCCAGCAGCTACGATCGGCCCTACACCGGGGAGCTGTTTTTT
CASSYDRPYTGELFF
>TRBV6-2/TRBV6-3|NA|NA|TRBJ2-1
TGTGCCAGCAGTTACCGCCCAGCAGAAACCGGGGACAATGAGCAGTTCTTC
CASSYRPAETGDNEQFF
>TRBV4-1|NA|NA|TRBJ2-6
TGCGCCAGCAGCCAAGCAGAAAGGGAAACTGGGGCCAACGTCCTGACTTTC
CASSQAERETGANVLTF
>TRBV18|NA|TRBD1|TRBJ1-5
TGTGCCAGCTCACCCCCGGGACAGGGTGTTCAGCCCCAGCATTTT
CASSPPGQGVQPQHF
>TRBV7-2|NA|TRBD1|TRBJ1-2
TGTGCCAGCAGCCTGGGGACAGGGTCATTCTATGGCTACACCTTC
CASSLGTGSFYGYTF
>TRBV7-6|NA|NA|TRBJ2-1
TGTGCCAGCAGCTTAGCGCTGGCAGGCCAACTACAAGACAATGAGCAGTTCTTC
CASSLALAGQLQDNEQFF
>TRBV6-5|NA|NA|TRBJ1-4
TGTGCCAGCAGTTATCAACAGGGCCTTGAAAAACTGTTTTTT
CASSYQQGLEKLFF
>TRBV28|NA|TRBD1|TRBJ2-7
TGTGCCAGCAGTTTAGGACAGGGGGCCGATTGGTACTTC
CASSLGQGADWYF
>TRBV5-1|NA|NA|TRBJ1-2
TGCGCCAGCAGCTTGGGGCAGGGACCCAATCCTCTCTATGGCTACACCTTC
CASSLGQGPNPLYGYTF
>TRBV12-3/TRBV12-4|NA|TRBD1|TRBJ2-7
TGTGCCAGCAGTTCGAGCCCGGACAGGGGGCAGTACTTC
CASSSSPDRGQYF
>TRBV3-1/TRBV3-2|NA|NA|TRBJ2-7
TGTGCCAGCAGCCAAGAAGGTGGTGGGACCGGGGGAGGTGAGCAGTACTTC
CASSQEGGGTGGGEQYF
>TRBV10-3|NA|NA|TRBJ2-5
TGTGCCATCAGTGGGACAGTAGGGGAGACCCAGTACTTC
CAISGTVGETQYF
>TRBV24-1|NA|TRBD1|TRBJ1-2
TGTGCCACCAGTGATTCCGGGACAGGCAAAAGAAGCGGCTACACCTTC
CATSDSGTGKRSGYTF
>TRBV7-3|NA|TRBD1|TRBJ2-7
TGTGCCAGCAGCTTACGGGGACAGGGGAGAGACGAGCAGTACTTC
CASSLRGQGRDEQYF